The 25 T cell receptor beta chains listed next were all sequenced from one sample in a study of shared clonotypes between healthy human individuals. Profiled with immunoSEQ multiplex PCR; TCRdb holds only in-frame clones, not every one. The profile shows approximately 440,000 clones, about 74% of them singletons. Sequencing input: PBMCs. These receptors came from a woman aged 40 to 50 in good health. Some clones in this sample may be carry-over from other donors' samples.

This clone showed up just once. The V gene is TRBV7-2, the J gene TRBJ2-1; D not resolved. CDR1 is SGHTA and CDR2 is FQGNSA in the germline V gene. V was clipped by 1 base and J by 5 bases, with 9 bases between them. The CDR3 consists of 14 residues. The CDR3 DNA is TGTGCCAGCAGCTTAGTGCGGAACAACAATGAGCAGTTCTTC. Its translation: CASSLVRNNNEQFF.

The DNA for the CDR3 is TGTGCCAGCTCACCCAACACGAACACTGAAGCTTTCTTT. Its translation: CASSPNTNTEAFF. This chain joins TRBV18 and TRBJ1-1; no firm D call. This CDR3 spans 13 amino acids. Trimming left V 3 bases short and J 1 base short, with 6 bases between. Germline CDR1 and CDR2: KGHSH and LQKENI.

This clone appeared a single time. The CDR3 reads CASSSFTRQGQPYEQYF. The CDR3 nucleotides are TGTGCCAGCAGTTCCTTCACCAGACAGGGGCAACCCTACGAGCAGTACTTC. The chain couples TRBV27 to TRBJ2-7; 8 bases are shared with TRBD1. Trimming cost V 4 bases and J 2 bases; bases outside gene matches: 13. CDR1 MNHEY and CDR2 SMNVEV come from the germline V gene (reference sequence). This CDR3 has 17 amino acids.

This clone was seen only a few times. The chain recombines TRBV5-1 with TRBJ2-3; D is possibly TRBD2 (7 bases). Germline V gene data show CDR1 as SGHRS and CDR2 as YFSETQ. Trimming removed 6 bases at V and 2 bases at J, with 16 bases between. The CDR3 is made up of 15 amino acids. The CDR3 loop reads CASNLGGGITDTQYF. The CDR3 DNA reads as TGCGCCAGCAATCTTGGCGGGGGCATCACAGATACGCAGTATTTT.

The V gene is TRBV29-1, the J gene TRBJ1-4; tentative D call: TRBD1 (5 bases). The CDR3 contains 13 residues. V was shortened by 2 bases and J by 5 bases, with 9 bases between the two germline ends. CDR1 is SQVTM and CDR2 is ANQGSEA in the germline V gene. The CDR3 here is CSVEQGMNEKLFF. The CDR3 region has the DNA TGCAGCGTTGAACAGGGTATGAATGAAAAACTGTTTTTT.

The chain joins TRBV11-2 to TRBJ2-7; 11 bases line up with TRBD2. This CDR3 region has 16 residues. Looked up from germline, CDR1 is SGHAT and CDR2 is FQNNGV. The trim removed 5 bases at V and 5 bases at J, leaving 11 bases unmatched. The CDR3 sequence is CASSRGTSGRVDEQYF. The CDR3 nucleotides are TGTGCCAGCAGCCGAGGAACTAGCGGGAGAGTCGACGAGCAGTACTTC.

The gene calls are TRBV27 and TRBJ1-1; 7 nucleotides line up with TRBD1. In germline, CDR1 is MNHEY, CDR2 SMNVEV (reference sequence). V dropped 5 bases and J dropped 3; count of bases not matched to a gene: 12. CDR3 length equals 16 residues. CDR3 in DNA: TGTGCCAGCAGTCCACGGGACAGCCCAGGGTACACTGAAGCTTTCTTT. Translated, it gives CASSPRDSPGYTEAFF.

A remark on this clone: A far larger clone differs by one base, so this is likely a read error. It is likely a read error, because the conserved phenylalanine at the end of the CDR3 is missing. The chain joins TRBV5-4 to TRBJ1-2; D unclear. The germline CDR1 and CDR2 sequences are SGHNT and YYREEE (reference sequence). The CDR3 is 13 amino acids. Between the trimmed V and J ends, which lost 6 bases and 4 bases, there was a span of 13 bases. CDR3 amino acids: CASTAAWGYGYTV. The CDR3 DNA follows: TGTGCCAGCACGGCAGCCTGGGGCTATGGCTACACCGTC.

The chain is built from TRBV25-1 and TRBJ2-7; TRBD1 or TRBD2 may be the D gene (5 bases each). The CDR3 consists of 14 residues. Deletions cut 6 bases from V and 0 bases from J, with 12 bases between. Germline V lookup: CDR1 MGHDK, CDR2 SYGVNS. This CDR3 reads CASSGTPDSYEQYF. CDR3 bases: TGTGCCAGCAGCGGGACGCCAGACTCCTACGAGCAGTACTTC.

The CDR3 bases are TGTGCCAGCAGTGGGTCGCAGGGAGCAAGGTACGAGCAGTACTTC. Protein product: CASSGSQGARYEQYF. The genes are TRBV2 and TRBJ2-7; TRBD1 or TRBD2 may be the D gene (5 bases each). CDR3 length: 15 residues. Per the germline V gene, CDR1 is SNHLY and CDR2 is FYNNEI. V gave up 4 bases and J gave up 4 bases, with 17 bases separating them.

For this clone: Other DNA sequences of this sample code for an identical CDR3. The chain employs TRBV28 and TRBJ1-2; no firm D call. Germline V lookup: CDR1 MDHEN, CDR2 SYDVKM. This CDR3 is 12 amino acids long. V gave up 2 bases and J gave up 5 bases, with 6 bases separating them. The CDR3: CASSLSRYGYTF. CDR3 nucleotides: TGTGCCAGCAGTTTAAGTCGGTATGGCTACACCTTC.

The rearrangement uses TRBV19 and TRBJ2-5, with 7 bases identical to TRBD2. The CDR3 sequence is 15 residues long. Losses at the gene ends were 1 base for V and 4 bases for J; bases not matched to a gene: 6. Germline V gives CDR1 LNHDA, CDR2 SQIVND (reference sequence). This CDR3 is CASSIGLAVRETQYF. The DNA for the CDR3 is TGTGCCAGTAGTATAGGACTAGCAGTCCGAGAGACCCAGTACTTC.

This clone came up once. A far bigger clonotype differs at one base, so this is likely a read error. The chain uses TRBV7-9 and TRBJ1-2; 7 bases are a match to TRBD1. Germline CDR1 and CDR2: SEHNR and FQNEAQ (reference sequence). The CDR3 runs to 15 residues. The CDR3 coding sequence is TGTGCCAGCAGCGCGGGACAGCTACTTAACTATGGCCACACCTTC. This codes for CASSAGQLLNYGHTF.

This clone came up a few times. CDR3 DNA: TGTGCCAGCAGCTTAGTCGCCTCCGAGCAGTACTTC. Its translation: CASSLVASEQYF. The rearrangement joins TRBV7-2 to TRBJ2-7; D call uncertain. CDR1 SGHTA and CDR2 FQGNSA come from the germline V gene. This CDR3 has 12 amino acids. V gave up 1 base and J gave up 6 bases, with 7 bases separating them.

The chain employs TRBV7-2 and TRBJ2-7; 14 bases are shared with TRBD2. CDR3 length: 15 residues. Germline-derived CDR1 and CDR2 are SGHTA and FQGNSA. The junction had 3 bases not matched to a gene; V was cut back by 5 bases and J by 3 bases. CDR3 bases: TGTGCCAGCAGCCGAGGACTAGCGGGAGGCTACGAGCAGTACTTC. It translates to CASSRGLAGGYEQYF.

V usage is TRBV10-1 and J usage is TRBJ2-3; 10 nucleotides line up with TRBD2. V lost 9 bases, J lost 5 bases, and 11 bases stayed unmatched. The CDR3 covers 15 residues. The germline V gene has CDR1 WNHNN and CDR2 SYGVQD (reference sequence). Written as DNA, the CDR3 is TGCGCCAGAATTACAAGCGGGAGGGCCGGAGATACGCAGTATTTT. Protein: CARITSGRAGDTQYF.

The table lists this clone with a few counts. This may arise from a read error, as a much more abundant clone is one base away. The rearrangement uses TRBV6-5 and TRBJ2-6; tentatively, D is TRBD1 (5 bases). Germline CDR1 and CDR2: MNHEY and SVGAGI. This CDR3 is built from 14 residues. CDR3 residues: CASSYDSGASVLTF. CDR3 bases: TGTGCCAGCAGTTACGACTCTGGGGCCAGCGTCCTGACTTTC.

This clone was counted only a few times. A read error likely explains this, since a far larger clone differs by one base. At the DNA level, this CDR3 is encoded by other sequences in the same sample as well. This chain connects TRBV7-9 to TRBJ1-1; D unclear. V lost 1 base and J 10 bases, leaving 16 bases between the germline ends. In germline, CDR1 is SEHNR, CDR2 FQNEAQ (reference sequence). The CDR3 length is 14 residues. This chain's CDR3 is CASSLGNRRGVAFF. The CDR3 bases are TGTGCCAGCAGCTTAGGTAATAGACGGGGAGTAGCTTTCTTT.

The genes are TRBV28 and TRBJ2-7, with D hard to call. This CDR3 comprises 12 residues. V was trimmed by 6 bases and J by 3 bases, leaving 9 bases between them. CDR1 and CDR2 from the germline V gene are MDHEN and SYDVKM. In nucleotides, the CDR3 is TGTGCCAGCAGCCGAGAATACTACGAGCAGTACTTC. Translated: CASSREYYEQYF.

The CDR3 DNA reads TGCGCCAGCAGCTCCCTTGGGGGCGGGGATGGCTACACCTTC. It is translated as CASSSLGGGDGYTF. The V gene is TRBV5-1, the J gene TRBJ1-2, with D possibly being TRBD1 (6 bases). V lost 3 bases to trimming and J lost 6 bases, with 15 bases between them. There are 14 residues in the CDR3. The V gene's germline CDR1 is SGHRS and CDR2 YFSETQ.

The gene calls are TRBV5-1 and TRBJ2-7; possible D gene TRBD1, 5 bases. V lost 4 bases and J 5 bases, leaving 10 bases between the germline ends. The CDR3 covers 12 residues. Germline V gene data show CDR1 as SGHRS and CDR2 as YFSETQ. Here the CDR3 reads CASSPNRNEQYF. For the CDR3, the DNA is TGCGCCAGCAGCCCCAACAGGAACGAGCAGTACTTC.

V usage is TRBV5-4 and J usage is TRBJ2-2, with 9 bases lining up with TRBD1. Germline V gene sequence: CDR1 SGHNT, CDR2 YYREEE (reference sequence). The CDR3 runs 15 residues. The V and J ends lost 4 bases and 4 bases, in that order; junction bases with no gene match: 5. CDR3 in amino acids: CASSPTGGVTGELFF. CDR3 bases: TGTGCCAGCAGCCCGACAGGGGGGGTCACCGGGGAGCTGTTTTTT.

CDR3 loop: CASSPPTENLSSTDTQYF. The CDR3 DNA is TGCGCCAGCAGTCCACCGACCGAGAACCTATCTAGCACAGATACGCAGTATTTT. The chain is built from TRBV23-1 and TRBJ2-3; D uncertain. TRBV23-1 is identified as an open reading frame with a role that is uncertain. The V end lost 4 bases, the J end lost 0 bases, and 20 bases lay between the germline ends. The CDR3 sequence is 18 residues long.

This clone was observed a single time. This chain links TRBV7-7 with TRBJ2-3; D perhaps matches TRBD1 (5 bases). Trimming stripped 5 bases from V and 0 bases from J, with 15 bases between. CDR1 and CDR2 (germline): SSHAT, FNYEAQ (reference sequence). The CDR3 runs 16 residues. The CDR3 DNA follows: TGTGCCAGCAGCCCTCTGACAGCGTTTAGCACAGATACGCAGTATTTT. This encodes CASSPLTAFSTDTQYF.

This chain joins TRBV27 and TRBJ1-5; D may be TRBD1 (6 bases). This CDR3 contains 15 residues. From germline, CDR1 is MNHEY and CDR2 SMNVEV (reference sequence). The V end lost 2 bases, the J end lost 7 bases, and 15 bases lay between the germline ends. This CDR3 is CASSLTQGLGQPQHF. The CDR3 nucleotides read TGTGCCAGCAGTTTAACGCAGGGGCTAGGACAGCCCCAGCATTTT.